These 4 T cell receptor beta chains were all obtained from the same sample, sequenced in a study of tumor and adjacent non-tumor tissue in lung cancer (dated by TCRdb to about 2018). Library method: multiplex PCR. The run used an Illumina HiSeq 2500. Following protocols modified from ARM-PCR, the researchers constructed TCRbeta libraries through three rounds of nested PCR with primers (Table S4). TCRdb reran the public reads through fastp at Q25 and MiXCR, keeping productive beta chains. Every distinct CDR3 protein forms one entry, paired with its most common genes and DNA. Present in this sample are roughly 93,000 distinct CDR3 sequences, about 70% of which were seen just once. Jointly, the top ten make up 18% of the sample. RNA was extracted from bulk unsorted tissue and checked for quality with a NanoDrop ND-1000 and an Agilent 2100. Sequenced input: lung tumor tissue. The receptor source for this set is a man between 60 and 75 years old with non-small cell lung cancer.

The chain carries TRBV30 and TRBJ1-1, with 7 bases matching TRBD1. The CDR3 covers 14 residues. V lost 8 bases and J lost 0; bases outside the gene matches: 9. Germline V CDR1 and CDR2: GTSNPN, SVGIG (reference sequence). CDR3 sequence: CARVTGQMNTEAFF. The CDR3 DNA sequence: TGTGCCCGGGTTACGGGACAGATGAACACTGAAGCTTTCTTT.

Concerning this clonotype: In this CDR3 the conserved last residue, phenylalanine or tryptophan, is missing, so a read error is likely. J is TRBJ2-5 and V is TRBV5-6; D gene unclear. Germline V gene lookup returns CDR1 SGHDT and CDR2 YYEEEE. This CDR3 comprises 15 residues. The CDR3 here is CASSSSVRRQEIQYI. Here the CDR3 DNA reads TGTGCCAGCAGCTCCTCGGTCCGGAGACAAGAGATCCAGTACATC.

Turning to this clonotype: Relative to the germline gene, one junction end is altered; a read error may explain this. The CDR3 DNA reads TGCGACAGCAACCAAGCATTAGGGGGTACGCCCCAGCATTTT. Its protein product is CDSNQALGGTPQHF. This rearrangement joins TRBV4-1 to TRBJ1-5, with a tentative D call TRBD1 (6 bases). The CDR3 extends over 14 amino acids. Germline CDR1 is MGHRA and CDR2 is YSYEKL.

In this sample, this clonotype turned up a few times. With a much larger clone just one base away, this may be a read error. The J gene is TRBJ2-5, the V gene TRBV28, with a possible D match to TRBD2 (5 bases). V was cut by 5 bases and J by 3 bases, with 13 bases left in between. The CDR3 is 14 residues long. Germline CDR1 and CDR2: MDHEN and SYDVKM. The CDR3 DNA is TGTGCCAGCAGTCCCTCAGTGGGAGAAGAGACCCAGTACTTC. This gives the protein CASSPSVGEETQYF.